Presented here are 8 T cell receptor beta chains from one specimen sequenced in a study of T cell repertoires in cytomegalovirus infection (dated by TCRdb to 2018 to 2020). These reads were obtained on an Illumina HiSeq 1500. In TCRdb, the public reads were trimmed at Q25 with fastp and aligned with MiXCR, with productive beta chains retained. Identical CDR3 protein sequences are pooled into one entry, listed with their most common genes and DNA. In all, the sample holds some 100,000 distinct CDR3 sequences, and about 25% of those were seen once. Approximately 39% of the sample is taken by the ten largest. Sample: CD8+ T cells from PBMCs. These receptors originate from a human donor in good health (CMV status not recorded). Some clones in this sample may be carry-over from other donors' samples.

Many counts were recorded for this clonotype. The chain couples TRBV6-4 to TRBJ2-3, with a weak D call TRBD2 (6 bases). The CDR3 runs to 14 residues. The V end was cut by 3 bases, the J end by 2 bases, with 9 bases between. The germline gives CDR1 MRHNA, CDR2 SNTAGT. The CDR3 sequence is CASSESGDTDTQYF. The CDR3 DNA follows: TGTGCCAGCAGTGAGTCGGGGGACACAGATACGCAGTATTTT.

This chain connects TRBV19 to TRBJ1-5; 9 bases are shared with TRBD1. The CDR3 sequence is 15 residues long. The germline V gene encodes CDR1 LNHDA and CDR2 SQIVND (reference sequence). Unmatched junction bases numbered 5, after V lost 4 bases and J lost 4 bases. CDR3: CASSRSTGGNQPQHF. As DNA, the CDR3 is TGTGCCAGTAGTAGGTCGACAGGGGGGAATCAGCCCCAGCATTTT. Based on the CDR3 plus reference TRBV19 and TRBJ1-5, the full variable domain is DGGITQSPKYLFRKEGQNVTLSCEQNLNHDAMYWYRQDPGQGLRLIYYSQIVNDFQKGDIAEGYSVSREKKESFPLTVTSAQKNPTAFYLCASSRSTGGNQPQHFGDGTRLSIL.

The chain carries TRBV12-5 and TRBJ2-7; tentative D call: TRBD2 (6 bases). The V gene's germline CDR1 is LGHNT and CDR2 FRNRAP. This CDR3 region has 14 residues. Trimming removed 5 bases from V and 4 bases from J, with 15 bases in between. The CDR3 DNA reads TGTGCTAGTGGTGCCGGTGGGGGACTGTACGAGCAGTACTTC. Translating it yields CASGAGGGLYEQYF.

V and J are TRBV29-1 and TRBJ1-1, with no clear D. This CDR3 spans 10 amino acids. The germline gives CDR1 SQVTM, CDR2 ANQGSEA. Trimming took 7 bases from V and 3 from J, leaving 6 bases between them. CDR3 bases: TGCAGCGACGGGGACACTGAAGCTTTCTTT. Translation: CSDGDTEAFF.

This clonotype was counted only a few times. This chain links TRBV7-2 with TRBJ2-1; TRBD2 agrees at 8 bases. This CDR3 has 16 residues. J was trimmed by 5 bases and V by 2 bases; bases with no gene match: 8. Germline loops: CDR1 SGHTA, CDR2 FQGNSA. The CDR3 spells CASSLTLAGLNNEQFF. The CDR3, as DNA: TGTGCCAGCAGCTTAACCTTAGCGGGGCTAAACAATGAGCAGTTCTTC.

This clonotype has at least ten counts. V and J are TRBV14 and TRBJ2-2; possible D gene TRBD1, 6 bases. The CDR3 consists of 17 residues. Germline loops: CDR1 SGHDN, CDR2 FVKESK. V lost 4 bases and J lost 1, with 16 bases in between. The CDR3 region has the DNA TGTGCCAGCAGCCGAGACGACCGGGACAAGAACACCGGGGAGCTGTTTTTT. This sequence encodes CASSRDDRDKNTGELFF.

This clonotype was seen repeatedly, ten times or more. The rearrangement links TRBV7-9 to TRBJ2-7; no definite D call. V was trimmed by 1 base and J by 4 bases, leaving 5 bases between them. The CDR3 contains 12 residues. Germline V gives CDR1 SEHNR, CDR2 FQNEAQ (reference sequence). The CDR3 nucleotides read TGTGCCAGCAGCTTAGGGGAATACGAGCAGTACTTC. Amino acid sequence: CASSLGEYEQYF. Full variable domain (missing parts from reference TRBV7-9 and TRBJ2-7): DTGVSQNPRHKITKRGQNVTFRCDPISEHNRLYWYRQTLGQGPEFLTYFQNEAQLEKSRLLSDRFSAERPKGSFSTLEIQRTEQGDSAMYLCASSLGEYEQYFGPGTRLTVT.

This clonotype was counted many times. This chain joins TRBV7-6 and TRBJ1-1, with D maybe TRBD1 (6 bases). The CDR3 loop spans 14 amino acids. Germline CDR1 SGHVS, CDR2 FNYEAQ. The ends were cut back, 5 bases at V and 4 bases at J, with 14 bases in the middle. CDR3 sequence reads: CASSLKTGFTEAFF. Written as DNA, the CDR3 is TGTGCCAGCAGCCTAAAGACAGGATTCACTGAAGCTTTCTTT.